The rows below give T cell receptor beta chains drawn from one sample of a study of spatial heterogeneity in lung cancer. TCRdb reprocessed the 5' RACE reads with MiXCR, giving one entry per CDR3 protein. The sample gives 9,500 to 13,000 distinct CDR3 sequences, about 12% of which show up once; around 12% is in the top ten. The starting material was lung tumor tissue, obtained at surgery. Receptors originate from a female donor with early-stage non-small cell lung cancer. Both conserved end residues are part of each CDR3. A D gene is named only where the DNA matches it firmly. Size is omitted from some rows. Given values are once, few, many or a class for expanded clones.

J gene,D gene,V gene,clone size,CDR3 protein,CDR3 DNA
TRBJ2-3,-,TRBV5-4,many,CASSLQNTDGGYF,TGTGCCAGCAGCTTGCAAAATACGGACGGCGGGTATTTT
TRBJ1-2,-,TRBV19,medium-sized,CATRAGPNYGYTF,TGTGCCACAAGGGCAGGTCCTAACTATGGCTACACCTTC
TRBJ2-3,TRBD2,TRBV5-4,many,CASSIQAGGTDTQYF,TGTGCCAGCAGCATCCAGGCGGGGGGCACAGATACGCAGTATTTT
TRBJ1-3,-,TRBV11-1,-,CASSSFPVSGNTIYF,TGTGCCAGCAGCTCCTTCCCAGTCTCTGGAAACACCATATATTTT
TRBJ2-4,-,TRBV6-2/TRBV6-3,medium-sized,CASSLGSTSGGGRAKNIQYF,TGTGCCAGCAGTTTGGGATCTACTAGCGGAGGGGGCCGGGCCAAAAACATTCAGTACTTC
TRBJ2-7,TRBD1,TRBV20-1,few,CSARATGGNEQYF,TGCAGTGCTAGAGCAACAGGGGGCAATGAGCAGTACTTC
TRBJ1-5,TRBD1,TRBV20-1,many,CSASWDSNNQPQHF,TGCAGTGCTAGCTGGGACAGCAACAATCAGCCCCAGCATTTT
TRBJ1-5,TRBD1,TRBV29-1,many,CSVWDREFGQPQHF,TGCAGCGTCTGGGACAGGGAGTTTGGTCAGCCCCAGCATTTT
TRBJ2-2,TRBD2,TRBV7-3,many,CASSFRAGGGTGELFF,TGTGCCAGCAGCTTCCGCGCGGGAGGGGGCACCGGGGAGCTGTTTTTT
TRBJ2-3,-,TRBV6-1,many,CASSEAAGNTQYF,TGTGCCAGCAGTGAAGCAGCTGGGAATACGCAGTATTTT
TRBJ2-7,-,TRBV7-2,medium-sized,CASSLTGVSSYEQYF,TGTGCCAGCAGCTTGACAGGTGTCAGCTCCTACGAGCAGTACTTC
TRBJ2-7,TRBD1,TRBV19,-,CASSIGGRGRSYEQYF,TGTGCCAGTAGTATCGGTGGCAGGGGGCGATCCTACGAGCAGTACTTC
TRBJ2-7,-,TRBV7-9,medium-sized,CASSLLSSSSYEQYF,TGTGCCAGCAGCTTACTATCCTCCTCCTCCTACGAGCAGTACTTC
TRBJ1-4,TRBD1,TRBV20-1,medium-sized,CSARDWGQDEKLFF,TGCAGTGCTAGAGATTGGGGACAGGATGAAAAACTGTTTTTT
TRBJ2-2,-,TRBV7-2,few,CASSSGGSANTGELFF,TGTGCCAGCAGCTCCGGGGGATCCGCGAACACCGGGGAGCTGTTTTTT
TRBJ1-1,-,TRBV7-8,many,CASSLGDLITEAFF,TGTGCCAGCAGCTTAGGTGACCTCATTACTGAAGCTTTCTTT
TRBJ2-7,-,TRBV2,medium-sized,CASSSGGTYEQYF,TGTGCCAGCAGCTCGGGGGGCACCTACGAGCAGTACTTC
TRBJ2-3,-,TRBV6-2/TRBV6-3,many,CASSSGVGTQNTQYF,TGTGCCAGCAGTTCGGGAGTGGGTACACAAAATACGCAGTATTTT
TRBJ2-3,-,TRBV6-1,-,CATQENTDTQYF,TGTGCCACCCAAGAGAACACAGATACGCAGTATTTT
TRBJ1-6,-,TRBV3-1,many,CASSQSRGAGSPLHF,TGTGCCAGCAGCCAATCTCGTGGGGCCGGTTCACCCCTCCACTTT
TRBJ2-1,TRBD2,TRBV9,many,CASSEDIGLAGGRDEQFF,TGTGCCAGCAGCGAAGACATCGGACTAGCGGGGGGGCGCGATGAGCAGTTCTTC
TRBJ1-2,-,TRBV27,medium-sized,CASSLFAGYGYTF,TGTGCCAGCAGTTTATTCGCAGGGTATGGCTACACCTTC
TRBJ1-3,-,TRBV5-1,-,CASTMTGSGNTIYF,TGCGCCAGCACTATGACAGGATCTGGAAACACCATATATTTT
TRBJ2-7,TRBD1,TRBV20-1,-,CSASRGRFSYEQYF,TGCAGTGCTAGCAGGGGGCGATTTTCCTACGAGCAGTACTTC
TRBJ1-1,-,TRBV10-3,-,CAISARGINTEAFF,TGTGCCATCAGTGCGAGGGGAATTAACACTGAAGCTTTCTTT
TRBJ2-5,-,TRBV7-3,-,CASSSGPSSVETQYF,TGTGCCAGCAGCTCGGGACCTTCGTCGGTGGAGACCCAGTACTTC
TRBJ2-5,-,TRBV7-9,medium-sized,CASSLSTGIGETQYF,TGTGCCAGCAGCTTATCTACGGGGATCGGAGAGACCCAGTACTTC
TRBJ1-1,-,TRBV30,few,CAWSLGMNTEAFF,TGTGCCTGGAGTTTAGGAATGAACACTGAAGCTTTCTTT
TRBJ2-5,TRBD2,TRBV7-6,-,CASSMTSRETQYF,TGTGCCAGCAGCATGACTAGCCGAGAGACCCAGTACTTC